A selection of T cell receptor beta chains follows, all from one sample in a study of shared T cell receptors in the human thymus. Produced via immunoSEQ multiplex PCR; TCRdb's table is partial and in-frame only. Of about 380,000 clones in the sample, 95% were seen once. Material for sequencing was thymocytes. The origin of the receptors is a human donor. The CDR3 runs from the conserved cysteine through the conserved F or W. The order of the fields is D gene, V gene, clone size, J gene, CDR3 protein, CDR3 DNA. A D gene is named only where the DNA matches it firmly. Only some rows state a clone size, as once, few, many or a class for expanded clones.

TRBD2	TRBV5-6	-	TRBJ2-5	CASSSGLAGGETQYF	TGTGCCAGCAGTTCGGGACTAGCGGGAGGGGAGACCCAGTACTTC
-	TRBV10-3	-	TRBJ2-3	CAISESGGAEFDTQYF	TGTGCCATCAGTGAGTCGGGGGGCGCTGAGTTTGATACGCAGTATTTT
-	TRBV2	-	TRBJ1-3	CASSFRPESSGNTIYF	TGTGCCAGCAGTTTCCGGCCGGAGTCCTCTGGAAACACCATATATTTT
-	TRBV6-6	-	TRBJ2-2	CASSGRESGELFF	TGTGCCAGCAGTGGCCGGGAGTCCGGGGAGCTGTTTTTT
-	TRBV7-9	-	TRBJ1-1	CASSLKAEAFF	TGTGCCAGCAGCTTAAAGGCCGAAGCTTTCTTT
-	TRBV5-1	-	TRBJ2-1	CASSFRRGSYNEQFF	TGCGCCAGCAGCTTTCGGAGGGGCTCCTACAATGAGCAGTTCTTC
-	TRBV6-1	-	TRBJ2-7	CASREGQSYEQYF	TGTGCCAGCAGGGAGGGACAGTCCTACGAGCAGTACTTC
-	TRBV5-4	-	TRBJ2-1	CASSLGDNEQFF	TGTGCCAGCAGCTTGGGTGACAATGAGCAGTTCTTC
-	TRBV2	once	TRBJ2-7	CASSEGGGEQYF	TGTGCCAGCAGTGAGGGGGGTGGGGAGCAGTACTTC
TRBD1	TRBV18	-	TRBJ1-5	CASSPRGGADRGSQPQHF	TGTGCCAGCTCACCCAGGGGTGGAGCGGACAGGGGTTCTCAGCCCCAGCATTTT
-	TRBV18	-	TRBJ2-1	CASSPRAGRNVGEQFF	TGTGCCAGCTCACCAAGGGCCGGCCGAAACGTAGGTGAGCAGTTCTTC
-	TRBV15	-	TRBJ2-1	CATSRVLSLYNEQFF	TGTGCCACCAGCAGAGTTCTTTCCCTGTACAATGAGCAGTTCTTC
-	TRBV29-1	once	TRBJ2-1	CSVARAGAGHNEQFF	TGCAGCGTCGCCAGAGCCGGGGCCGGTCACAATGAGCAGTTCTTC
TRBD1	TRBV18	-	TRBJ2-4	CASSQGDSPKNIQYF	TGTGCCAGCTCCCAAGGGGACAGCCCCAAAAACATTCAGTACTTC
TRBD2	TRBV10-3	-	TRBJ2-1	CAITPLLADKSSYNEQFF	TGTGCCATCACCCCCTTACTAGCGGACAAGAGCTCCTACAATGAGCAGTTCTTC
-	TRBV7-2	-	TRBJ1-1	CASSLGGEGVNTEAFF	TGTGCCAGCAGCTTAGGGGGGGAAGGAGTGAACACTGAAGCTTTCTTT
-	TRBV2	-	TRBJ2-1	CASSARLGPSYNEQFF	TGTGCCAGCAGCGCCCGACTAGGTCCCTCCTACAATGAGCAGTTCTTC
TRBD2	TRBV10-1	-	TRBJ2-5	CASSVGLDETQYF	TGCGCCAGCAGTGTGGGACTAGACGAGACCCAGTACTTC
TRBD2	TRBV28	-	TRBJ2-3	CASSSPIAGYQTDTQYF	TGTGCCAGCAGTTCTCCCATAGCGGGATACCAAACAGATACGCAGTATTTT
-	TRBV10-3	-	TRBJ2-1	CAISERLVSSYNEQFF	TGTGCCATCAGTGAACGGCTGGTAAGCTCCTACAATGAGCAGTTCTTC
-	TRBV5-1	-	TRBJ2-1	CASSFKNEQFF	TGCGCCAGCAGCTTCAAAAATGAGCAGTTCTTC
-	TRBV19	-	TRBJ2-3	CASSMDFYTDTQYF	TGTGCCAGTAGTATGGACTTCTACACAGATACGCAGTATTTT
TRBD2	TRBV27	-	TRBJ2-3	CASIKTSGRYGDTQYF	TGTGCCAGCATTAAGACTAGCGGGAGGTATGGAGATACGCAGTATTTT
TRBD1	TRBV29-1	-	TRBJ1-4	CSAYPRTGVNEKLFF	TGCAGCGCCTATCCTCGGACAGGGGTTAATGAAAAACTGTTTTTT
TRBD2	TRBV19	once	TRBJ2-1	CASSLNPGLANISYNEQFF	TGTGCCAGTAGCTTGAACCCGGGACTAGCGAATATCTCCTACAATGAGCAGTTCTTC
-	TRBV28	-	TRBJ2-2	CASSLMNTGELFF	TGTGCCAGCAGTTTAATGAACACCGGGGAGCTGTTTTTT
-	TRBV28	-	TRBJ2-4	CASSRQGLLAKNIQYF	TGTGCCAGCAGCCGTCAGGGTTTACTAGCCAAAAACATTCAGTACTTC
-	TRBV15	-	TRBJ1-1	CATSTRLCRALSGTEAFF	TGTGCCACCAGCACCCGACTCTGCCGGGCCCTAAGTGGCACTGAAGCTTTCTTT
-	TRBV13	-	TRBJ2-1	CASSSVGVRGYNEQFF	TGTGCCAGCAGCTCTGTTGGGGTTCGGGGCTACAATGAGCAGTTCTTC
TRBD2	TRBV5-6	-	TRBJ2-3	CASDTPGRGNSSTDTQYF	TGTGCCAGCGACACACCGGGGAGGGGCAATTCTAGCACAGATACGCAGTATTTT
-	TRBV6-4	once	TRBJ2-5	CASSDSPGDNRETQYF	TGTGCCAGCAGTGACTCGCCGGGAGACAACCGGGAGACCCAGTACTTC
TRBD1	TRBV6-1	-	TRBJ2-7	CASSEAGGSRSNEQYF	TGTGCCAGCAGTGAAGCAGGGGGCAGTAGGAGTAACGAGCAGTACTTC
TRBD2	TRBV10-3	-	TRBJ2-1	CAISILGTSGSPNEQFF	TGTGCCATCAGTATACTGGGGACTAGCGGGAGTCCGAATGAGCAGTTCTTC
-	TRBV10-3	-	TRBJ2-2	CAIRDTNTGELFF	TGTGCCATCCGGGACACTAACACCGGGGAGCTGTTTTTT
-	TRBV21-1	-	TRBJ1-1	CASTAFPRGNTEAFF	TGTGCCAGCACCGCTTTTCCGAGGGGGAACACTGAAGCTTTCTTT
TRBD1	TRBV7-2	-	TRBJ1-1	CASSREGAETEAFF	TGTGCCAGCAGCCGCGAGGGGGCGGAGACTGAAGCTTTCTTT
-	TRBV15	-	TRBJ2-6	CATSRDGSVWQGGSGANVLTF	TGTGCCACCAGCAGAGATGGTAGTGTATGGCAGGGCGGATCTGGGGCCAACGTCCTGACTTTC
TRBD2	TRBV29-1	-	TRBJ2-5	CSVPGTSGKETQYF	TGCAGCGTTCCCGGGACTAGCGGGAAAGAGACCCAGTACTTC
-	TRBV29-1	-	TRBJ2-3	CSVVGQRGTDTQYF	TGCAGCGTTGTTGGCCAGAGGGGGACAGATACGCAGTATTTT
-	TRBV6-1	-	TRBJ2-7	CAATESEQYF	TGTGCCGCTACGGAGAGTGAGCAGTACTTC
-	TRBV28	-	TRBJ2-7	CASSFQAGYEQYF	TGTGCCAGCAGTTTTCAAGCGGGCTACGAGCAGTACTTC
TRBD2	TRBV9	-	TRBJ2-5	CASSVGLERETQYF	TGTGCCAGCAGCGTCGGACTAGAACGGGAGACCCAGTACTTC
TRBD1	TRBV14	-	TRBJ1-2	CASSARDRLYGYTF	TGTGCCAGCAGCGCACGGGACAGGCTGTATGGCTACACCTTC
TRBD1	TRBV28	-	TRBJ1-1	CASSRQGIYTEAFF	TGTGCCAGCAGTCGACAGGGGATTTACACTGAAGCTTTCTTT
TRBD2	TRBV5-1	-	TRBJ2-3	CASSQGLAATDTQYF	TGCGCCAGCAGCCAGGGACTAGCGGCAACAGATACGCAGTATTTT
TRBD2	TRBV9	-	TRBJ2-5	CASSDLAGAAETQYF	TGTGCCAGCAGCGATTTAGCGGGAGCGGCGGAGACCCAGTACTTC
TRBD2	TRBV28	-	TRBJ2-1	CASSSGLAGGRSYNEQFF	TGTGCCAGCAGTTCTGGACTAGCGGGAGGGAGATCCTACAATGAGCAGTTCTTC
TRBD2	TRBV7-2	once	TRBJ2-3	CASSRPGTSGTITDTQYF	TGTGCCAGCAGCCGCCCCGGGACTAGCGGGACTATCACAGATACGCAGTATTTT
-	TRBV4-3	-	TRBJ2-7	CASSQDLGEGPYEQYF	TGCGCCAGCAGCCAAGATCTGGGAGAGGGTCCCTACGAGCAGTACTTC
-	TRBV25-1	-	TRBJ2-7	CASGGHLSVGEQYF	TGTGCCAGCGGGGGACACCTCTCGGTGGGCGAGCAGTACTTC
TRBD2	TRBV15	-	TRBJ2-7	CATSREASGSYEQYF	TGTGCCACCAGCAGAGAGGCTAGCGGCTCCTACGAGCAGTACTTC
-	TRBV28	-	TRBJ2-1	CATLGRISSYNEQFF	TGTGCCACACTGGGACGGATAAGCTCCTACAATGAGCAGTTCTTC
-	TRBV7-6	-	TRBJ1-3	CASSLVYEGNTIYF	TGTGCCAGCAGCTTAGTCTACGAAGGAAACACCATATATTTT
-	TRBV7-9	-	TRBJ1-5	CASSPGRTRLNQPQHF	TGTGCCAGCAGCCCCGGTAGGACCCGCCTCAATCAGCCCCAGCATTTT
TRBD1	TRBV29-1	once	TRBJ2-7	CSVGETGTGQYF	TGCAGCGTTGGGGAGACAGGGACCGGGCAGTACTTC
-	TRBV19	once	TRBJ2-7	CASSLPGVGLYEQYF	TGTGCCAGTAGTCTCCCCGGGGTAGGCCTCTACGAGCAGTACTTC
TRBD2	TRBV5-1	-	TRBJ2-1	CASRGLAGGPEFF	TGCGCCAGCAGGGGACTAGCGGGAGGGCCAGAGTTCTTC
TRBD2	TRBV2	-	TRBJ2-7	CASSGLAGSYEQYF	TGTGCCAGCAGTGGGCTAGCGGGATCCTACGAGCAGTACTTC
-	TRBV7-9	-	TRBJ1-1	CASSLGSIQGPLYGTEAFF	TGTGCCAGCAGCTTAGGTTCGATCCAAGGTCCCCTTTACGGAACTGAAGCTTTCTTT